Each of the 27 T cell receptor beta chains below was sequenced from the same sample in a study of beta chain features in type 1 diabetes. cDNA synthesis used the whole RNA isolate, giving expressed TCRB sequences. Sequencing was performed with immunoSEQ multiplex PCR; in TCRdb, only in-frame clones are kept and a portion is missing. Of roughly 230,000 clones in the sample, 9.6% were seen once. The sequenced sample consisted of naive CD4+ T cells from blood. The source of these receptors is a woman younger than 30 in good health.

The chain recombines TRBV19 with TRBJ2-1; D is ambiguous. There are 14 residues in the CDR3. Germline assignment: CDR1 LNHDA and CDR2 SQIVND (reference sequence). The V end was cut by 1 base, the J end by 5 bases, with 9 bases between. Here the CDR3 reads CASSIVQRNNEQFF. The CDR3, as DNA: TGTGCCAGTAGTATAGTACAGAGAAACAATGAGCAGTTCTTC.

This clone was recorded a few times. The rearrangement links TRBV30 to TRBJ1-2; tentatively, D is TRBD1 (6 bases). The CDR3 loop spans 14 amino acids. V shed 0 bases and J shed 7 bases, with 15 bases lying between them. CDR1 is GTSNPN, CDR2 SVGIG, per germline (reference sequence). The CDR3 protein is CAWSVGGGAVGYTF. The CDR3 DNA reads TGTGCCTGGAGTGTAGGGGGGGGCGCGGTTGGCTACACCTTC.

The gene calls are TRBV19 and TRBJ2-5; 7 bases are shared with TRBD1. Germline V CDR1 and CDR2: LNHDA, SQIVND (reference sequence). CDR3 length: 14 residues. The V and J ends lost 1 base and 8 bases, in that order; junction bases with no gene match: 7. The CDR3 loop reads CASSIGQGTDTQYF. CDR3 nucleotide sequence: TGTGCCAGTAGTATAGGACAGGGAACTGATACCCAGTACTTC.

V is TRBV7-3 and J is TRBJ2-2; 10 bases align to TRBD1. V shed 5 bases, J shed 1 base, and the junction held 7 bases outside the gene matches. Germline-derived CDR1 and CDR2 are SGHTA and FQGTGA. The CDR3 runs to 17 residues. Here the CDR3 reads CASSLTRDRGNTGELFF. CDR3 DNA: TGTGCCAGCAGCCTCACGAGGGACAGGGGGAACACCGGGGAGCTGTTTTTT.

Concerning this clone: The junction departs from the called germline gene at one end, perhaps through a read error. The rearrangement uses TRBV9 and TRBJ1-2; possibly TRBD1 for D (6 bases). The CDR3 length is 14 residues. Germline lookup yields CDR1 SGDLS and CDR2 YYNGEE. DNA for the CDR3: TGTGCCAGCACCGTAGGGGGACAAAACTATGGCTACACCTTC. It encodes CASTVGGQNYGYTF.

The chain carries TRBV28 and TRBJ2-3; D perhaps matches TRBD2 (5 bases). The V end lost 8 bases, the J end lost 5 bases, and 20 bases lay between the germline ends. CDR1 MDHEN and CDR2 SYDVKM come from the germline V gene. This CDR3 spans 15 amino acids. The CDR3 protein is CASVLAGHRRDTQYF. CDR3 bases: TGTGCCAGCGTTCTCGCGGGCCACCGGAGAGATACGCAGTATTTT.

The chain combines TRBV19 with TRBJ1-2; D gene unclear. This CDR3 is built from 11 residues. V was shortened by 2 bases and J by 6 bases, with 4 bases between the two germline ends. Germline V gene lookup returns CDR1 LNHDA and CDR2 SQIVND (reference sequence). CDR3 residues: CASSISNGYTF. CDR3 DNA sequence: TGTGCCAGTAGTATAAGCAATGGCTACACCTTC.

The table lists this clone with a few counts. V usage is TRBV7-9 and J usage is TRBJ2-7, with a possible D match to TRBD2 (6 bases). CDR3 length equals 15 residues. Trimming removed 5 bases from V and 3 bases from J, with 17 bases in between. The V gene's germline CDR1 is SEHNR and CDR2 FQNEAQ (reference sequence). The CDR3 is CASSPSGLVDYEQYF. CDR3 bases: TGTGCCAGCAGCCCCTCGGGACTCGTTGACTACGAGCAGTACTTC.

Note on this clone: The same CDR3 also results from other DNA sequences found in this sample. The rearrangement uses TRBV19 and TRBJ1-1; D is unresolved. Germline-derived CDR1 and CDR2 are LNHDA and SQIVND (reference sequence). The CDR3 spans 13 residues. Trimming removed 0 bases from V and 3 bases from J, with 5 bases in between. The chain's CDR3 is CASSIDRDTEAFF. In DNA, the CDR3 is TGTGCCAGTAGTATAGACCGGGACACTGAAGCTTTCTTT.

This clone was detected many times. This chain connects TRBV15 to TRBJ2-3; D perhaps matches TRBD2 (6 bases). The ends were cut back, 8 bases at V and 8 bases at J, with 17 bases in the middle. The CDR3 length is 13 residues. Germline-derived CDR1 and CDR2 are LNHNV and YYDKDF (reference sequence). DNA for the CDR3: TGTGCCACCCGGGGCGGGATTCCTGGTACGCAGTATTTT. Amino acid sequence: CATRGGIPGTQYF.

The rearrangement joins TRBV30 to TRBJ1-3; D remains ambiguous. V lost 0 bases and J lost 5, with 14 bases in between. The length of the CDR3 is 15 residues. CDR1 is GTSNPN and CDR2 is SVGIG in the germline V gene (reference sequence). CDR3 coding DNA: TGTGCCTGGAGTGTAGACGGAGAATTGAGAAACACCATATATTTT. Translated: CAWSVDGELRNTIYF.

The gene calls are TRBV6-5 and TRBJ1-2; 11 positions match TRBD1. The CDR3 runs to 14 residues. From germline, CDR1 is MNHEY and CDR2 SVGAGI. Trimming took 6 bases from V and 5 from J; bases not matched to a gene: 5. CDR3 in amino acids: CASSGGTGGYGYTF. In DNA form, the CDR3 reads TGTGCCAGCAGCGGAGGGACAGGGGGATATGGCTACACCTTC.

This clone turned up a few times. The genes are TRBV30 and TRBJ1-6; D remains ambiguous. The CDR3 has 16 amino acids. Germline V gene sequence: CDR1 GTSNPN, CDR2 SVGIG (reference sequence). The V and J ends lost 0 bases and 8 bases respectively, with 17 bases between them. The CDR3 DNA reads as TGTGCCTGGAGTGTCGATCGGGGTGTGATTGATTCACCCCTCCACTTT. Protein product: CAWSVDRGVIDSPLHF.

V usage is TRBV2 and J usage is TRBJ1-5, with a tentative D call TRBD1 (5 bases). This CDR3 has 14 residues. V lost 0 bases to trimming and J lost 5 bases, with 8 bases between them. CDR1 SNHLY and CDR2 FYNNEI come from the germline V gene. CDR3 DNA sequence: TGTGCCAGCAGTGAAGCTGCGGGGCATCAGCCCCAGCATTTT. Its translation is CASSEAAGHQPQHF.

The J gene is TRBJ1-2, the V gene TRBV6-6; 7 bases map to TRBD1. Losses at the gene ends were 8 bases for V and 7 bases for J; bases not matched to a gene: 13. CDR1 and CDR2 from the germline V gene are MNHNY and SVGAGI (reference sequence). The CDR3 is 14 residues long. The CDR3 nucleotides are TGTGCCAGCCAGTCCGGGACAGCAGAGGGTGGCTACACCTTC. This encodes CASQSGTAEGGYTF.

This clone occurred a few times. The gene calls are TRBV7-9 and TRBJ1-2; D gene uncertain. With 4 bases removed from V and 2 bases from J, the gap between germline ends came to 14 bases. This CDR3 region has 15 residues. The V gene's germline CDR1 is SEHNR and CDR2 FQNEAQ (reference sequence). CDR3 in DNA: TGTGCCAGCAGCTATCCGGGAGAGAGGAACTATGGCTACACCTTC. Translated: CASSYPGERNYGYTF.

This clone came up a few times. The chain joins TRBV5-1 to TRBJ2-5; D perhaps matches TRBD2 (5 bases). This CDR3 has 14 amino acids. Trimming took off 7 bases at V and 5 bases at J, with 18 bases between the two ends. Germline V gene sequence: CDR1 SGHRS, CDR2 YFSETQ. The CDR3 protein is CASGLASPGETQYF. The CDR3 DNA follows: TGCGCCAGCGGGCTGGCTAGCCCCGGTGAGACCCAGTACTTC. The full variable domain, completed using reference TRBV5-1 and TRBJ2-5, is KAGVTQTPRYLIKTRGQQVTLSCSPISGHRSVSWYQQTPGQGLQFLFEYFSETQRNKGNFPGRFSGRQFSNSRSEMNVSTLELGDSALYLCASGLASPGETQYFGPGTRLLVL.

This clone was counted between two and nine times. The CDR3, as DNA: TGTGCCAGTAGTATGAGCCGGCGACTGCGGCTTAATGAGCAGTTCTTC. It encodes CASSMSRRLRLNEQFF. The chain combines TRBV19 with TRBJ2-1, with unresolved D. Germline lookup yields CDR1 LNHDA and CDR2 SQIVND (reference sequence). The ends were cut back, 3 bases at V and 7 bases at J, with 19 bases in the middle. The CDR3 length is 16 residues.

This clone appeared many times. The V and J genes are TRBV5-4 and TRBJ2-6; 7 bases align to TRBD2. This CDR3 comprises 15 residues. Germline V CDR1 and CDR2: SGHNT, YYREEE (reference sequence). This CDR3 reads CAVRRELGGANVLTF. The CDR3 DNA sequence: TGTGCGGTGCGGCGGGAGCTAGGTGGGGCCAACGTCCTGACTTTC.

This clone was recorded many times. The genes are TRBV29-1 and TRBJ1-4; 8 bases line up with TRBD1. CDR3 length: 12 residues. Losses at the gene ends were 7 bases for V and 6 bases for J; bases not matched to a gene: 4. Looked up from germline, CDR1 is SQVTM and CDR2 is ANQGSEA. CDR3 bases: TGCAGCGCCCAGGGGGCCGATGAAAAACTGTTTTTT. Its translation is CSAQGADEKLFF.

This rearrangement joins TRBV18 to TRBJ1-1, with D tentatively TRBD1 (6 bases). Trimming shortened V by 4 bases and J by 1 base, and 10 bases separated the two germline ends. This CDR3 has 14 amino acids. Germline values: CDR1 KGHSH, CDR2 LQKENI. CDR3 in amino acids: CASSRKQGNTEAFF. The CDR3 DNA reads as TGTGCCAGCTCACGAAAACAGGGGAACACTGAAGCTTTCTTT.

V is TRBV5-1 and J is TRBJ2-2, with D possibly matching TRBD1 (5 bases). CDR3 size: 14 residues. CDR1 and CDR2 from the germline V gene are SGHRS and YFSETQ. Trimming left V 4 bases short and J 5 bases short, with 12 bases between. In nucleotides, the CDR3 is TGCGCCAGCAGCCTCACTACAGGAACCGGGGAGCTGTTTTTT. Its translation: CASSLTTGTGELFF.

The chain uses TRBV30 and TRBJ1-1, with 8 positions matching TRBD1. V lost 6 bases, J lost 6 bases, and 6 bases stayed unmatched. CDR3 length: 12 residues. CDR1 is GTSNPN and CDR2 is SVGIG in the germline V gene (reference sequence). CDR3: CACDRGPPEAFF. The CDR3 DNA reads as TGTGCCTGTGACAGGGGCCCTCCTGAAGCTTTCTTT. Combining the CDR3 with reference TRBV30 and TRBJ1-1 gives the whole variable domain SQTIHQWPATLVQPVGSPLSLECTVEGTSNPNLYWYRQAAGRGLQLLFYSVGIGQISSEVPQNLSASRPQDRQFILSSKKLLLSDSGFYLCACDRGPPEAFFGQGTRLTVV.

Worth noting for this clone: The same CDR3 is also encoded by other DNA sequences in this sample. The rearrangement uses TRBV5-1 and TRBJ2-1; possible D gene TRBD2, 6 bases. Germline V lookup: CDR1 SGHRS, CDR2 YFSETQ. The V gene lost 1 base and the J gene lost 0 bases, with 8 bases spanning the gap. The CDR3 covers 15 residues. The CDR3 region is CASSLSGSSYNEQFF. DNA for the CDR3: TGCGCCAGCAGCTTGTCCGGGAGCTCCTACAATGAGCAGTTCTTC.

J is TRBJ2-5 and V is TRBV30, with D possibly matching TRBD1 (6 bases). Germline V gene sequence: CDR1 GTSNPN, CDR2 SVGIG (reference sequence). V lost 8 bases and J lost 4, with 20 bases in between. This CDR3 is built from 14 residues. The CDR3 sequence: CAHQKDSQRETQYF. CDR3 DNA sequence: TGTGCCCACCAGAAGGACAGCCAAAGAGAGACCCAGTACTTC.

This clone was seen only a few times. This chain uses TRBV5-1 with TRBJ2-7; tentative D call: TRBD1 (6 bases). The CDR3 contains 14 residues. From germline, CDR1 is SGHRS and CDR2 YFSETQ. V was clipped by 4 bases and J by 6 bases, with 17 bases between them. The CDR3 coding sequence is TGCGCCAGCAGCGAGAACAGGGATTTAGGCGAGCAGTACTTC. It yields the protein CASSENRDLGEQYF. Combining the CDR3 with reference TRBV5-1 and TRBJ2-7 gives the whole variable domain KAGVTQTPRYLIKTRGQQVTLSCSPISGHRSVSWYQQTPGQGLQFLFEYFSETQRNKGNFPGRFSGRQFSNSRSEMNVSTLELGDSALYLCASSENRDLGEQYFGPGTRLTVT.

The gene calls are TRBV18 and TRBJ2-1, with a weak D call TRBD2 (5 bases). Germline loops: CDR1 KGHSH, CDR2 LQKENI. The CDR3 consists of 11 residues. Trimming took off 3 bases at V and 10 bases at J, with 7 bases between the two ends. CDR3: CASSPEREQFF. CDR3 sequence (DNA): TGTGCCAGCTCACCCGAGCGGGAGCAGTTCTTC.